This entry describes one TCR beta chain. This record belongs to a study of technical replicates of blood from a few donors. V lost 2 bases, J lost 3 bases, and 6 bases stayed unmatched. CDR3 length: 16 residues. Looked up from germline, CDR1 is KGHSH and CDR2 is LQKENI. Generated by immunoSEQ multiplex PCR, the TCRdb table keeps only in-frame clones and is missing some. The sample has 85,000 to 95,000 clones; roughly 95% are singletons. V is TRBV18 and J is TRBJ2-7; TRBD2 aligns across 11 bases. Material: T cells isolated from PBMCs. The receptor was derived from a human donor in good health. This CDR3 reads CASSPFRGTSGYEQYF. DNA of the CDR3: TGTGCCAGCTCACCATTCCGAGGGACTAGCGGCTACGAGCAGTACTTC.